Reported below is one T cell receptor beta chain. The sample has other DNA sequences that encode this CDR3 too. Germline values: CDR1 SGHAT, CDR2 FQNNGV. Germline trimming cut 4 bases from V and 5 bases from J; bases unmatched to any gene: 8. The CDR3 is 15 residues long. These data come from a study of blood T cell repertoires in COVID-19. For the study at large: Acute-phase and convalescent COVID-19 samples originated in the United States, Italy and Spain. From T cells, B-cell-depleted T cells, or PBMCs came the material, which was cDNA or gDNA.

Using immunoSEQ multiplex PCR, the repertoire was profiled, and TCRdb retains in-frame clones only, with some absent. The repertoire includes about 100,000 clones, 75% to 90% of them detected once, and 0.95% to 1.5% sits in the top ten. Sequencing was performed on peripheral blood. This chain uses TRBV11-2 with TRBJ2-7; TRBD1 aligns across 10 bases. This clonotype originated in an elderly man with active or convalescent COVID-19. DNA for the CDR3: TGTGCCAGCAGCTCCCTGACAGGGGGCAGGAACGAGCAGTACTTC. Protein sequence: CASSSLTGGRNEQYF.